This TCR beta chain was observed in a study of cytomegalovirus exposure and HLA in healthy donors. Overall study context: Of all 370 or so donors who were genotyped, 81% belonged to the Caucasian-associated ancestry cluster. Notes on the study in general: TCR beta chains numbering some 150 were designated cytomegalovirus-associated. As a later analysis revealed, the rate of TCR association differed by HLA locus, with DRB1 most and HLA-C fewest. There were reportedly fewer N-insertions in an Asian-associated ancestry cluster than the roughly 670-donor mean, in a later analysis.

Trimming shortened V by 6 bases and J by 4 bases, and 16 bases separated the two germline ends. Germline V lookup: CDR1 MNHEY, CDR2 SMNVEV (reference sequence). The CDR3 has 15 residues. Remarks on this clone: What it binds is not known.

PCR used 60 Vbeta primers and 13 Jbeta primers. Sequencing used immunoSEQ multiplex PCR; TCRdb keeps in-frame clones, though not all of them. The data hold roughly 120,000 clones, with around 78% observed a single time. Sequenced material: PBMCs. This receptor was identified in a man aged 35 to 55 in good health and CMV-seronegative. The chain carries TRBV27 and TRBJ2-1; D perhaps matches TRBD1 (6 bases). The CDR3 DNA is TGTGCCAGCAGCCTCTCAGGGGTAACTTACAATGAGCAGTTCTTC. Its protein product is CASSLSGVTYNEQFF.